A selection of T cell receptor beta chains follows, all from one sample in a study of shared clonotypes between healthy human individuals. Libraries were prepared by immunoSEQ multiplex PCR; TCRdb keeps only in-frame clonotypes and omits some of them. The sample carries about 1,500,000 clones, roughly 96% recorded once. Sequenced material: naive CD4+ T cells sorted from blood. Receptors were obtained from a man between 25 and 39 years old in good health. The CDR3 runs from the conserved cysteine through the conserved F or W. The D gene is left open where the match is weak. Clone size is not always given. Where it is, it says once, few, many or a class for expanded clones.

j_call clone_size d_call v_call cdr3_aa cdr3_nt
TRBJ1-5 - - TRBV2 CASMREIGGQPQHF TGTGCCAGCATGAGAGAGATTGGGGGTCAGCCCCAGCATTTT
TRBJ2-2 - - TRBV6-5 CASRIAITNTGELFF TGTGCCAGCAGAATAGCCATAACGAACACCGGGGAGCTGTTTTTT
TRBJ2-5 once TRBD1 TRBV28 CASSRPGQGKETQYF TGTGCCAGCAGTCGGCCGGGACAGGGGAAGGAGACCCAGTACTTC
TRBJ2-3 - TRBD2 TRBV18 CASSSKREWGDTQYF TGTGCCAGCTCATCCAAGCGGGAGTGGGGCGATACGCAGTATTTT
TRBJ2-7 - TRBD1 TRBV4-3 CASSQAASQGQVYEQYF TGCGCCAGCAGCCAAGCCGCATCACAGGGACAGGTTTACGAGCAGTACTTC
TRBJ2-5 - - TRBV18 CASSPLGKKETQYF TGTGCCAGCTCACCCCTCGGGAAGAAAGAGACCCAGTACTTC
TRBJ1-1 - - TRBV28 CALHRAYGANTEAFF TGTGCCCTTCATAGGGCTTACGGGGCGAACACTGAAGCTTTCTTT
TRBJ1-1 - - TRBV19 CASSIFPREAFF TGTGCCAGTAGTATTTTCCCGCGTGAAGCTTTCTTT
TRBJ2-3 - TRBD2 TRBV27 CASSFGLAGGDLTDTQYF TGTGCCAGCAGTTTTGGGCTAGCGGGAGGGGACCTCACAGATACGCAGTATTTT
TRBJ1-3 - - TRBV5-4 CASSLYGGFTGNTIYF TGTGCCAGCAGCTTGTATGGGGGCTTTACTGGAAACACCATATATTTT